These T cell receptor beta chains were read from a single sample in a study of blood T cell repertoires in COVID-19. Clones were sequenced by immunoSEQ multiplex PCR, and TCRdb holds only the in-frame ones, with some missing. The data hold 130,000 or so clones, with about 81% observed a single time. Sequencing was done on a sample of PBMCs or T cells enriched from blood (not recorded which). Receptor source: a man aged 35-49 years with acute COVID-19. The CDR3 runs from the conserved cysteine through the conserved F or W. D genes are given only for firm matches. Expanded clones get a size class; other rows say once, few or many, or leave the size out.

D | size | J | V | DNA | CDR3
TRBD2 | once | TRBJ2-4 | TRBV5-1 | TGCGCCAGCAGCCCAGCGGGGGGGGGCGCGGACATTCAGTACTTC | CASSPAGGGADIQYF
NA | NA | TRBJ1-2 | TRBV2 | TGTGCCAGCAGTGAAACAGCAACCTTCTACACCTTC | CASSETATFYTF
TRBD1 | once | TRBJ1-1 | TRBV6-2/TRBV6-3 | TGTGCCAGCAGTGATCCGGGACAGGGGGCTCGAGCTTTCTTT | CASSDPGQGARAFF
NA | NA | TRBJ2-3 | TRBV7-7 | TGTGCTAGCAGCTTTGGAACCCTCGGGGTAGATACGCAGTATTTT | CASSFGTLGVDTQYF
NA | NA | TRBJ1-1 | TRBV28 | TGTGCCAGCAGTGGGACGGGGGGGACTGAAGCTTTCTTT | CASSGTGGTEAFF
NA | NA | TRBJ2-7 | TRBV7-9 | TGTGCCAGCAGCTCAGATTCCGTTCGTGAGCAGTACTTC | CASSSDSVREQYF
NA | NA | TRBJ2-2 | TRBV3-1/TRBV3-2 | TGTGCCAGCAGTCGGCGGGGCGGCGGGGAGCTGTTTTTT | CASSRRGGGELFF
NA | NA | TRBJ2-7 | TRBV5-1 | TGCGCCAGCAGCCCAGGGACCTACGAGCAGTACTTC | CASSPGTYEQYF
NA | NA | TRBJ1-1 | TRBV19 | TGTGCCACAAGGAGGAACACTGAAGCTTTCTTT | CATRRNTEAFF
NA | NA | TRBJ1-1 | TRBV6-5 | TGTGCCAGCAGTCCCCTCGGCGGGGAGAACACTGAAGCTTTCTTT | CASSPLGGENTEAFF
TRBD2 | once | TRBJ2-1 | TRBV7-9 | TGTGCCAGCAGCGAACCGGGACTAGCCATCAATGAGCAGTTCTTC | CASSEPGLAINEQFF
TRBD1 | once | TRBJ1-6 | TRBV9 | TGTGCCAGCAGCGTGGGGACAGGGGTGCAAAATTCACCCCTCCACTTT | CASSVGTGVQNSPLHF
TRBD2 | NA | TRBJ2-7 | TRBV20-1 | TGCAGTCCGACTAGCGGCCACGAGCAGTACTTC | CSPTSGHEQYF
NA | NA | TRBJ2-1 | TRBV24-1 | TGTGCCACGTCGAGGAACAATGAGCAGTTCTTC | CATSRNNEQFF
NA | NA | TRBJ2-3 | TRBV11-2 | TGTGCCAGCAGCTTAGGAGGTAGCGAGGCCACAGATACGCAGTATTTT | CASSLGGSEATDTQYF
TRBD2 | NA | TRBJ2-7 | TRBV5-1 | TGCGCCACCAGCTCCGGCGGGGGGGGGTTGCCCTACGAGCAGTACTTC | CATSSGGGGLPYEQYF
TRBD1 | NA | TRBJ1-4 | TRBV18 | TGTGCCAGCACAAGGACAGGGTTAGAAAAACTGTTTTTT | CASTRTGLEKLFF
TRBD1 | NA | TRBJ1-6 | TRBV18 | TGTGCCAGCTCAAACTTCGGACAGGGTGGGGGTTCACCCCTCCACTTT | CASSNFGQGGGSPLHF
TRBD1 | once | TRBJ2-1 | TRBV30 | TGTGCCTGGAGCACAGCCTTGGGGGGACAGGGAAATGAGCAGTTCTTC | CAWSTALGGQGNEQFF
NA | NA | TRBJ2-1 | TRBV2 | TGTGCCACCAAACAGGAGAGGAATGAGCAGTTCTTC | CATKQERNEQFF
NA | NA | TRBJ1-3 | TRBV14 | TGTGCCAGCAGCCAGACCCCAGGGGCCTCTGGAAACACCATATATTTT | CASSQTPGASGNTIYF
NA | few | TRBJ1-2 | TRBV24-1 | TGTGCCACCAGTGAGTCGGCGGGGAACTATGGCTACACCTTC | CATSESAGNYGYTF
NA | NA | TRBJ2-2 | TRBV18 | TGTGCCAGCTCACCGCGGCAAGCCGGGGAGCTGTTTTTT | CASSPRQAGELFF
TRBD2 | NA | TRBJ2-7 | TRBV7-2 | TGTGCCAGCAGCTCCACTAGCGCCCGGTGGGAGGAGCAGTACTTC | CASSSTSARWEEQYF
NA | NA | TRBJ2-7 | TRBV3-1/TRBV3-2 | TGTGCCAGCAGCCAAGCGGGGACAAAGCAGTACTTC | CASSQAGTKQYF
TRBD1 | NA | TRBJ1-1 | TRBV29-1 | TGCAGCGCTACAGGACAGGAAAACACTGAAGCTTTCTTT | CSATGQENTEAFF
NA | NA | TRBJ2-2 | TRBV6-5 | TGTGCCAGCAGTAGGAAACAGGATTATACCGGGGAGCTGTTTTTT | CASSRKQDYTGELFF
TRBD2 | NA | TRBJ2-7 | TRBV5-6 | TGTGCCAGCAGCTTGTTGGGGGTCGGGACTAGCGGGAGCGAGCAGTACTTC | CASSLLGVGTSGSEQYF
NA | NA | TRBJ2-7 | TRBV9 | TGTGCCAGCAGCGGGGGAGCTCTGGGCGAGCAGTACTTC | CASSGGALGEQYF
NA | few | TRBJ1-5 | TRBV19 | TGTGCCAGTACCCAGACAGGAGCCAGCAATCAGCCCCAGCATTTT | CASTQTGASNQPQHF
TRBD2 | NA | TRBJ2-1 | TRBV7-2 | TGTGCCAGCGGCCGGGGGGGGTTCTACAATGAGCAGTTCTTC | CASGRGGFYNEQFF
NA | once | TRBJ1-4 | TRBV7-9 | TGTGCCAGCAGCTTCTTCCAGGGAGGGTGGGCAACTAATGAAAAACTGTTTTTT | CASSFFQGGWATNEKLFF
TRBD1 | NA | TRBJ1-1 | TRBV6-5 | TGTGCCAGCAGTACACGACAGGGGGCGGAGGCTTTCTTT | CASSTRQGAEAFF
NA | NA | TRBJ2-7 | TRBV7-2 | TGTGCCAGCAGCTTAGTCAACTCCTACGAGCAGTACTTC | CASSLVNSYEQYF
NA | NA | TRBJ1-5 | TRBV2 | TGTGCCAGCAGCAACACGGGAGGTCATCAGCCCCAGCATTTT | CASSNTGGHQPQHF
TRBD1 | NA | TRBJ2-3 | TRBV29-1 | TGCAGCGCGCGACCGACAGGGTCCCCAGATACGCAGTATTTT | CSARPTGSPDTQYF
NA | few | TRBJ2-1 | TRBV28 | TGTGCCAGCAGTTTCTACACAGGGATTATCTCCTACAATGAGCAGTTCTTC | CASSFYTGIISYNEQFF
NA | once | TRBJ2-5 | TRBV21-1 | TGTGCCAGCAGCAGACTAGCGGGAGAAGAGACCCAGTACTTC | CASSRLAGEETQYF
TRBD2 | NA | TRBJ2-2 | TRBV5-1 | TGCGCCAGCAGCTGGGGGAATAGCGGGAGTTGGGAGCTGTTTTTT | CASSWGNSGSWELFF
NA | NA | TRBJ2-2 | TRBV2 | TGTGCCAGCAGTGAAGGTGGCCAGGGGACCGGGGAGCTGTTTTTT | CASSEGGQGTGELFF
NA | NA | TRBJ2-1 | TRBV9 | TGTGCCAGCAGCGGAGCTAGCAATGAGCAGTTCTTC | CASSGASNEQFF
NA | NA | TRBJ1-1 | TRBV28 | TGTGCCAGCAGCCTGGGGCAGTCGAACACTGAAGCTTTCTTT | CASSLGQSNTEAFF
TRBD2 | once | TRBJ2-1 | TRBV7-8 | TGTGCCAGCAGCCAGACTAGCGGGGGGGGAAATGAGCAGTTCTTC | CASSQTSGGGNEQFF
TRBD1 | NA | TRBJ2-7 | TRBV9 | TGTGCCAGCAGCGTAGGCGGGACAGGCTTCTACGAGCAGTACTTC | CASSVGGTGFYEQYF
TRBD1 | NA | TRBJ1-2 | TRBV28 | TGTGCCAGCAGAACCCCGACAGGGGAGAAGGGCTACACCTTC | CASRTPTGEKGYTF
TRBD2 | NA | TRBJ2-1 | TRBV7-7 | TGTGCTAGCAGCTTAGGGGTTAGCGGGAGGCTAGCCTACAATGAGCAGTTCTTC | CASSLGVSGRLAYNEQFF
NA | NA | TRBJ2-5 | TRBV7-2 | TGTGCCAGCAGCTTAGATGGGGGGAGAGAGACCCAGTACTTC | CASSLDGGRETQYF
NA | NA | TRBJ1-3 | TRBV29-1 | TGCAGCGTTGAAGATCTTCCCAGTCGTGGAAACACCATATATTTT | CSVEDLPSRGNTIYF
TRBD2 | NA | TRBJ2-1 | TRBV19 | TGTGCCAGTATCGGGGGGACTAGCGGGAGGGCCACCTACAATGAGCAGTTCTTC | CASIGGTSGRATYNEQFF
TRBD2 | NA | TRBJ2-1 | TRBV18 | TGTGCCAGCTCCCCGGGACTAGTTGAGCAGTTCTTC | CASSPGLVEQFF
NA | NA | TRBJ1-1 | TRBV11-1 | TGTGCCAGCAGCTTAACGGTTTCTAAAGCTTTCTTT | CASSLTVSKAFF
TRBD1 | NA | TRBJ1-5 | TRBV27 | TGTGCCAGCAGCTGGGACAGGGATCAGCCCCAGCATTTT | CASSWDRDQPQHF
TRBD2 | NA | TRBJ2-1 | TRBV2 | TGTGCCAGCAGGCCGACTAGCGGGAAATACAATGAGCAGTTCTTC | CASRPTSGKYNEQFF
TRBD1 | NA | TRBJ1-3 | TRBV25-1 | TGTGCCAGCAGTGAATGGTGGACAGGGAGCTCTGGAAACACCATATATTTT | CASSEWWTGSSGNTIYF
NA | few | TRBJ1-6 | TRBV30 | TGTGCCTGGAGTGCGGGTTTGGATAATTCACCCCTCCACTTT | CAWSAGLDNSPLHF
NA | NA | TRBJ1-5 | TRBV19 | TGTGCCAGTAGTATCTCATGGCCTTCTCATCAGCCCCAGCATTTT | CASSISWPSHQPQHF